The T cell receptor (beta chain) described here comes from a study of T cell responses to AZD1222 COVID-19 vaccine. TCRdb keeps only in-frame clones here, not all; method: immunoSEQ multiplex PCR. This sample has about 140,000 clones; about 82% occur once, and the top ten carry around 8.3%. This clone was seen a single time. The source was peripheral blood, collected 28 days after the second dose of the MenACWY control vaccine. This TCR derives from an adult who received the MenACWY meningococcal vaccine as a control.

CDR3: CARTGSSSGNTIYF. Written as DNA, the CDR3 is TGTGCCAGGACAGGTAGCAGCTCTGGAAACACCATATATTTT. The rearrangement uses TRBV2 and TRBJ1-3; tentatively, D is TRBD1 (6 bases). This CDR3 has 14 residues. Germline loops: CDR1 SNHLY, CDR2 FYNNEI. V was cut by 9 bases and J by 0 bases, with 12 bases left in between.